What follows describes a single T cell receptor beta chain. This record belongs to a study of blood T cell repertoires in COVID-19. Study context: COVID-19 samples, acute and convalescent, were from the United States, Italy and Spain. PBMCs, B-cell-depleted T cells, or T cells were the source of the cDNA or gDNA that made up the material.

The V segment lost 5 bases and the J segment 12 bases; nucleotides outside the gene matches: 18. CDR3 length: 15 residues. Germline V gene lookup returns CDR1 SGHAT and CDR2 FQDESV (reference sequence). Original handling: Amplifying reference gene primers gave estimates of nucleated cell counts. Clones were read by immunoSEQ multiplex PCR, and TCRdb kept only the in-frame ones, dropping some. V, J and clone size were drawn from that table, and D and trimming were deduced from the DNA. This repertoire shows more than 95,000 clones, roughly four fifths found once; its top ten account for approximately 12%.

This chain connects TRBV11-1 to TRBJ1-2, with TRBD1 matching 7 bases. The sequence was collected from a man in his sixties with acute or convalescent COVID-19. The sample taken for sequencing was peripheral blood. CDR3 protein: CASSPSPGGRTAHTF. The DNA for the CDR3 is TGTGCCAGCAGCCCATCACCAGGGGGACGCACGGCTCACACCTTC. Drawing the rest from reference TRBV11-1 and TRBJ1-2, the complete variable domain is EAEVAQSPRYKITEKSQAVAFWCDPISGHATLYWYRQILGQGPELLVQFQDESVVDDSQLPKDRFSAERLKGVDSTLKIQPAELGDSAMYLCASSPSPGGRTAHTFGSGTRLTVV.